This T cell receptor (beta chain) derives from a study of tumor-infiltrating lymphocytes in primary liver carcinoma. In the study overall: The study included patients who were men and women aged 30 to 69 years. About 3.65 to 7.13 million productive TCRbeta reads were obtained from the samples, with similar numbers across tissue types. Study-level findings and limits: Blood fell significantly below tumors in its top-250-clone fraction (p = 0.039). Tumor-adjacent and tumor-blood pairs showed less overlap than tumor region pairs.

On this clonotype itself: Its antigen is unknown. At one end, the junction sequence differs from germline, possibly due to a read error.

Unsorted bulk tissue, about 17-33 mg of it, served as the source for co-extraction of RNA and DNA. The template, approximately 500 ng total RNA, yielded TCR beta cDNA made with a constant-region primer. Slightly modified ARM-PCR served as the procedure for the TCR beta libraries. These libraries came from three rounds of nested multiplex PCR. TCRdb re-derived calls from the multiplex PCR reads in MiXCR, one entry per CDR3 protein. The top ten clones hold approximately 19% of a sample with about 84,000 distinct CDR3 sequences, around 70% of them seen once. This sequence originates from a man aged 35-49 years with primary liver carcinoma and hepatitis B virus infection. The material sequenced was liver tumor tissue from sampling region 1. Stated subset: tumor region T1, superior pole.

The CDR3 is CASSPGEGSNEQFF. CDR3 nucleotides: TGTGCCAGCAGCCCTGGAGAGGGAAGCAATGAGCAGTTCTTT. This chain links TRBV11-3 with TRBJ2-1, with a weak D call TRBD2 (5 bases). Per germline, CDR1 SGHNT and CDR2 YENEEA. The CDR3 totals 14 residues.